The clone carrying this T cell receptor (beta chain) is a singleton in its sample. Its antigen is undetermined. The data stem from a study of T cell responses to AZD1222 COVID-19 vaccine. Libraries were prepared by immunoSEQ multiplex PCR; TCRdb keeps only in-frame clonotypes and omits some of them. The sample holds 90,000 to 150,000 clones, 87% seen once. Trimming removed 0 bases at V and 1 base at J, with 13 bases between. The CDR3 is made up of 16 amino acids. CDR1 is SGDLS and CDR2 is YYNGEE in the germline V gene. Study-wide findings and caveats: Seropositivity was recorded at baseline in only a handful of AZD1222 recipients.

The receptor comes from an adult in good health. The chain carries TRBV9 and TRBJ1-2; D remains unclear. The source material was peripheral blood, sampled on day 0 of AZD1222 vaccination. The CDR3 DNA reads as TGTGCCAGCAGCGTAGAGGTGAACGGTCTTAACTATGGCTACACCTTC. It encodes CASSVEVNGLNYGYTF.